Each of the 8 T cell receptor beta chains below was sequenced from the same sample in a study of blood T cell repertoires in COVID-19. Sequencing was performed with immunoSEQ multiplex PCR; in TCRdb, only in-frame clones are kept and a portion is missing. The sample lists roughly 97,000 clones; over 65% were seen once. Sequencing was carried out using peripheral blood. The receptor set was obtained from a man aged 55 to 70 with acute or convalescent COVID-19.

There are a few counts of this clone. The chain has TRBV11-2 and TRBJ1-6, with D unresolved. This CDR3 contains 14 residues. V was pared by 2 bases and J by 6 bases, with 8 bases between. CDR1 SGHAT and CDR2 FQNNGV come from the germline V gene. CDR3 sequence reads: CASSLPGANSPLHF. The CDR3 nucleotides are TGTGCCAGCAGCTTACCGGGAGCTAATTCACCCCTCCACTTT.

A few counts support this clone. This chain joins TRBV5-4 and TRBJ1-2; D is ambiguous. V dropped 3 bases and J dropped 4 bases, with 16 bases sitting between them. Germline CDR1 is SGHNT and CDR2 is YYREEE (reference sequence). The CDR3 contains 15 residues. The CDR3 sequence: CASSSAAFSVYGYTF. In DNA, the CDR3 is TGTGCCAGCAGCTCCGCCGCTTTTAGCGTCTATGGCTACACCTTC.

The V gene is TRBV2, the J gene TRBJ2-1; D may be TRBD1 (5 bases). Trimming removed 7 bases at V and 6 bases at J, with 10 bases between. CDR3 length: 12 residues. The germline gives CDR1 SNHLY, CDR2 FYNNEI. DNA for the CDR3: TGTGCCAGCACTCTGACAGCCAATGAGCAGTTCTTC. It is translated as CASTLTANEQFF.

This clone was recorded once. The chain links TRBV2 to TRBJ1-1; 7 bases map to TRBD1. CDR1 and CDR2 (germline): SNHLY, FYNNEI. V was clipped by 7 bases and J by 1 base; unmatched bases: 6. The CDR3 runs 14 residues. CDR3 bases: TGTGCCAGCAATTGGAGGGGGCGGAACACTGAAGCTTTCTTT. Residues: CASNWRGRNTEAFF.

This chain uses TRBV28 with TRBJ1-1; a possible D gene is TRBD1 (5 bases). The CDR3 runs to 15 residues. The V and J ends lost 6 bases and 0 bases respectively, with 14 bases between them. In germline, CDR1 is MDHEN, CDR2 SYDVKM. CDR3 DNA: TGTGCCAGCAGACTGCAGGGAAGCATGAACACTGAAGCTTTCTTT. As protein: CASRLQGSMNTEAFF.

V is TRBV30 and J is TRBJ2-5, with 10 bases identical to TRBD1. Germline loops: CDR1 GTSNPN, CDR2 SVGIG (reference sequence). The CDR3 loop spans 14 amino acids. Losses at the gene ends were 2 bases for V and 6 bases for J; bases not matched to a gene: 6. CDR3 loop: CAWSPQTGGKTQYF. The CDR3 nucleotides are TGTGCCTGGAGTCCCCAGACAGGGGGCAAGACCCAGTACTTC.

V gene TRBV10-3 combines with J gene TRBJ2-6; TRBD1 aligns across 8 bases. Germline V gene lookup returns CDR1 ENHRY and CDR2 SYGVKD. Trimming took 6 bases from V and 1 from J; bases not matched to a gene: 11. The CDR3 runs to 18 residues. In DNA form, the CDR3 reads TGTGCCATCAGCCTACAGGGGGTACTTGTATCTGGGGCCAACGTCCTGACTTTC. Residues: CAISLQGVLVSGANVLTF.

This chain joins TRBV11-3 and TRBJ2-3; 9 bases map to TRBD1. This CDR3 region has 14 residues. CDR1 is SGHNT, CDR2 YENEEA, per germline. V lost 0 bases, J lost 6 bases, and 1 base stayed unmatched. The CDR3 reads CASSLDGQGDTQYF. In nucleotides, the CDR3 is TGTGCCAGCAGCTTAGACGGACAGGGGGATACGCAGTATTTT.